The source of this T cell receptor (beta chain) is a study of blood T cell repertoires in COVID-19. CDR1 MNHEY and CDR2 SVGEGT come from the germline V gene. The CDR3 totals 20 residues. V shed 0 bases and J 0 bases; nucleotides not matched to a gene: 5. Original data processing: Estimated nucleated cell counts came from reference gene primer amplification. Repertoires were generated with immunoSEQ multiplex PCR, while TCRdb's copy carries only in-frame clones and drops some. For V, J and clone size, that table is used; D and trimming come from the DNA. This repertoire shows 250,000 to 300,000 clones, about 90% found once; its top ten account for approximately 10%. Patients of the Seattle cohort, enrolled during active infection, were followed longitudinally.

V gene TRBV6-2 or TRBV6-3 combines with J gene TRBJ2-1, with 16 positions matching TRBD2. This TCR was sampled from a woman in her thirties with COVID-19, enrolled during active disease. Source material: peripheral blood. The CDR3 coding sequence is TGTGCCAGCAGTTACTCGACGGGACTAGCGGGAGGGTCCTCCTACAATGAGCAGTTCTTC. This gives the protein CASSYSTGLAGGSSYNEQFF.